This T cell receptor (beta chain) originates from a study of control samples from healthy donors and cancer patients. After removal of 5 bases from V and 5 bases from J, the junction contained 11 bases not matched to a gene. In germline, CDR1 is SEHNR, CDR2 FQNEAQ (reference sequence). The CDR3 covers 17 residues. Some clones are missing from TCRdb's copy, which holds only in-frame ones; the method was immunoSEQ multiplex PCR. The table has about 110,000 clones, 90% seen once; the top ten hold 4% to 5.5%. This rearrangement joins TRBV7-9 to TRBJ1-4, with 10 nucleotides matching TRBD1. This sequence was found in a human donor in good health. The donor label of this sample is uncertain. Input material: blood. The CDR3 DNA sequence: TGTGCCAGCAGCATCCGGGACAGGGGCGTACCGAATGAAAAACTGTTTTTT. This codes for CASSIRDRGVPNEKLFF.